Below are 9 T cell receptor beta chains sequenced from a single sample in a study of glioma-infiltrating T cells. The iRepertoire nested amplicon-rescue multiplex PCR amplified TCR alpha and beta CDR3s from RNA. TCRdb fed the multiplex PCR reads into MiXCR, producing one record per CDR3 protein. The sample holds about 130,000 distinct CDR3 sequences, under 25% seen once. The sample taken for sequencing was glioma tissue, nonneoplastic brain tissue, or PBMCs (not recorded which). These receptors originate from a human donor with low-grade glioma or glioblastoma, undergoing nonglioma brain surgery, or in good health (not recorded which).

Concerning this clonotype: A much larger clonotype is one base distant, so this may be a read error. The chain couples TRBV15 to TRBJ2-6, with D hard to call. Germline-derived CDR1 and CDR2 are LNHNV and YYDKDF (reference sequence). This CDR3 is built from 14 residues. The CDR3, as DNA: TGTGCCGCCAGCAACCCTGCCGGGGCCAACGTCCTGACTTTC. As protein: CAASNPAGANVLTF.

V usage is TRBV12-3 or TRBV12-4 and J usage is TRBJ1-3, with D maybe TRBD1 (6 bases). The CDR3 consists of 15 residues. V lost 5 bases and J 0 bases, leaving 11 bases between the germline ends. The CDR3 spells CASSPGHLSGNTIYF. In DNA form, the CDR3 reads TGTGCCAGCAGTCCGGGACATCTCTCTGGAAACACCATATATTTT.

This clonotype turned up a few times. V usage is TRBV10-3 and J usage is TRBJ1-5; D unclear. Germline V gene sequence: CDR1 ENHRY, CDR2 SYGVKD. CDR3 size: 15 residues. Trimming removed 5 bases from V and 2 bases from J, with 13 bases in between. This chain's CDR3 is CAISIRGDGNQPQHF. CDR3 DNA sequence: TGTGCCATCAGTATCCGTGGGGATGGCAATCAGCCCCAGCATTTT.

This clonotype was detected a few times. The chain employs TRBV29-1 and TRBJ2-3; 11 bases line up with TRBD1. This CDR3 has 14 amino acids. The V segment lost 6 bases and the J segment 5 bases; nucleotides outside the gene matches: 7. Germline CDR1 is SQVTM and CDR2 is ANQGSEA. The CDR3 DNA is TGCAGCGTCTTCCCGGGACAGGGGGTAGATACGCAGTATTTT. This encodes CSVFPGQGVDTQYF.

On this clonotype itself: A much larger clonotype is one base distant, so this may be a read error. V gene TRBV28 combines with J gene TRBJ2-3; 15 nucleotides match TRBD2. The CDR3 covers 18 residues. With 4 bases clipped from V and 5 bases from J, the junction kept 10 bases outside the gene matches. The V gene's germline CDR1 is MDHEN and CDR2 SYDVKM. CDR3 sequence reads: CASSSLGLAGGPKDTQYF. The CDR3 DNA reads as TGTGCCAGCAGTTCGCTCGGACTAGCGGGGGGGCCAAAAGATACGCAGTATTTT.

In this sample, this clonotype turned up many times. The gene calls are TRBV20-1 and TRBJ2-1; a possible D gene is TRBD2 (5 bases). The germline V gene encodes CDR1 DFQATT and CDR2 SNEGSKA (reference sequence). Trimming took off 3 bases at V and 4 bases at J, with 25 bases between the two ends. CDR3 length: 18 amino acids. As DNA, the CDR3 is TGCAGTGCTAGTGCTACTAGTGCAAGTGGTCGCCCGTACAATGAGCAGTTCTTC. Residues: CSASATSASGRPYNEQFF.

The rearrangement joins TRBV20-1 to TRBJ1-5; 7 positions match TRBD1. The CDR3 consists of 13 residues. V lost 5 bases and J lost 5; bases outside the gene matches: 6. The V gene's germline CDR1 is DFQATT and CDR2 SNEGSKA (reference sequence). CDR3 in amino acids: CSASSTGDQPQHF. The CDR3 coding sequence is TGCAGTGCTTCGTCCACAGGGGATCAGCCCCAGCATTTT.

The V gene is TRBV5-1, the J gene TRBJ2-1, with TRBD2 identical over 9 bases. The junction had 12 bases not matched to a gene; V was cut back by 3 bases and J by 8 bases. Germline lookup yields CDR1 SGHRS and CDR2 YFSETQ. The CDR3 extends over 16 amino acids. DNA for the CDR3: TGCGCCAGCAGCTCCGGGACTAGCACGGCTAGTCATGAGCAGTTCTTC. Encoded protein: CASSSGTSTASHEQFF. Complete variable domain (other parts from reference TRBV5-1 and TRBJ2-1): KAGVTQTPRYLIKTRGQQVTLSCSPISGHRSVSWYQQTPGQGLQFLFEYFSETQRNKGNFPGRFSGRQFSNSRSEMNVSTLELGDSALYLCASSSGTSTASHEQFFGPGTRLTVL.

The chain is built from TRBV12-3 or TRBV12-4 and TRBJ1-5; perhaps TRBD1 as D (6 bases). This CDR3 has 15 residues. V was clipped by 8 bases and J by 0 bases, with 14 bases between them. The CDR3 spells CASRPGQHSNQPQHF. Written as DNA, the CDR3 is TGTGCCAGCCGCCCTGGACAGCATAGCAATCAGCCCCAGCATTTT.